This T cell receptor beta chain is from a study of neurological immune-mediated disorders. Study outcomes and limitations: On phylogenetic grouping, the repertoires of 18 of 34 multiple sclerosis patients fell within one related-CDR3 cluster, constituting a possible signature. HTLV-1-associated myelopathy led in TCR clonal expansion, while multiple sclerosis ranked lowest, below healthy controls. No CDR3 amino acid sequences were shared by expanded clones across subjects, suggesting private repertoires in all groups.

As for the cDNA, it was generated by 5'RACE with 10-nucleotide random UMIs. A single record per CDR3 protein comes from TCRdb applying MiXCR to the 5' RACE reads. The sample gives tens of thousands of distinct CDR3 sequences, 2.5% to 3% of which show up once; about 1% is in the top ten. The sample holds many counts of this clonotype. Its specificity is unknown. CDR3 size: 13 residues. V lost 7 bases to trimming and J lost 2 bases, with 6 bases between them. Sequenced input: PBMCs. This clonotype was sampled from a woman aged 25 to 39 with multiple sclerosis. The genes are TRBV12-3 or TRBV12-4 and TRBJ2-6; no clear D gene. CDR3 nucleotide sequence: TGTGCCAGCACCACACCTGGGGCCAACGTCCTGACTTTC. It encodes CASTTPGANVLTF.